These 32 T cell receptor beta chains came from one sample sequenced in a study of identical twins. From the 5' RACE reads, TCRdb called clonotypes with MiXCR, one entry per CDR3 protein. The sample lists 520,000 or so distinct CDR3 sequences, 22% occurring once. The data also belong to a second study, concerning T cells expressing NK-cell markers.

Sequences were obtained from CD4+ T cells sorted from blood. The receptors here all came from a woman younger than 35 in good health.

This clonotype has more than one count but fewer than ten. The chain recombines TRBV7-2 with TRBJ2-3; D unclear. V was trimmed by 5 bases and J by 5 bases, leaving 11 bases between them. Per germline, CDR1 SGHTA and CDR2 FQGNSA. The CDR3 sequence is 13 residues long. This CDR3 reads CASSASPQDTQYF. CDR3 DNA: TGTGCCAGCAGCGCCTCTCCCCAAGATACGCAGTATTTT.

The DNA of the CDR3 is TGTGCCACCAGTGAAGGGACTAGGAGCATTCAGTACTTC. Translated, it gives CATSEGTRSIQYF. The chain recombines TRBV24-1 with TRBJ2-4, with TRBD2 matching 8 bases. The CDR3 spans 13 residues. Germline trimming cut 4 bases from V and 9 bases from J; bases unmatched to any gene: 4. Germline CDR1 KGHDR, CDR2 SFDVKD.

This clonotype was seen only a few times. CDR3 protein: CSLTGLGSREQYF. The CDR3 DNA sequence: TGCAGCCTTACGGGACTAGGCTCTCGCGAGCAGTACTTC. The gene calls are TRBV20-1 and TRBJ2-7; 8 bases line up with TRBD2. CDR3 size: 13 residues. Germline-derived CDR1 and CDR2 are DFQATT and SNEGSKA (reference sequence).

In this sample, this clonotype turned up a few times. The CDR3 DNA reads as TGTGCCAGCAGCGAGGGGACAAATCAGCCCCAGCATTTT. Protein product: CASSEGTNQPQHF. The chain employs TRBV9 and TRBJ1-5; tentative D call: TRBD1 (6 bases). V lost 3 bases and J lost 4, with 8 bases in between. CDR1 SGDLS and CDR2 YYNGEE come from the germline V gene. The CDR3 runs 13 residues. The whole variable domain, remainder taken from reference TRBV9 and TRBJ1-5, is DSGVTQTPKHLITATGQRVTLRCSPRSGDLSVYWYQQSLDQGLQFLIQYYNGEERAKGNILERFSAQQFPDLHSELNLSSLELGDSALYFCASSEGTNQPQHFGDGTRLSIL.

This clonotype was detected a few times. The chain carries TRBV20-1 and TRBJ1-2; tentatively, D is TRBD1 (5 bases). Trimming took off 5 bases at V and 7 bases at J, with 17 bases between the two ends. CDR1 is DFQATT, CDR2 SNEGSKA, per germline (reference sequence). The CDR3 extends over 13 amino acids. CDR3 coding DNA: TGCAGTGCTTCGCGGGGCAGGGAAGTTGGCTACACCTTC. The encoded protein is CSASRGREVGYTF.

The chain links TRBV18 to TRBJ1-6; weak D call: TRBD1 (5 bases). V dropped 2 bases and J dropped 8 bases, with 13 bases sitting between them. The germline gives CDR1 KGHSH, CDR2 LQKENI. This CDR3 has 15 residues. In nucleotides, the CDR3 is TGTGCCAGCTCACCAGTCCCAGGGACTGATTCACCCCTCCACTTT. Protein product: CASSPVPGTDSPLHF.

This chain links TRBV29-1 with TRBJ1-1; 8 bases are shared with TRBD1. This CDR3 has 14 amino acids. V was clipped by 1 base and J by 3 bases; unmatched bases: 4. CDR1 is SQVTM and CDR2 is ANQGSEA in the germline V gene. The CDR3 DNA sequence: TGCAGCGTTGAAGTACAGGGGGGATACACTGAAGCTTTCTTT. Its translation: CSVEVQGGYTEAFF.

This chain connects TRBV7-4 to TRBJ2-1; 9 positions match TRBD1. J was trimmed by 8 bases and V by 2 bases; bases with no gene match: 16. CDR1 is SGHVT, CDR2 SQSDAQ, per germline. CDR3 length equals 18 residues. In DNA, the CDR3 is TGTGCCAGCAGCTTACGAAGGACAGGGGCCGGGGAGTGCGATGAGCAGTTCTTC. It yields the protein CASSLRRTGAGECDEQFF.

This clonotype was seen a few times. The rearrangement uses TRBV7-3 and TRBJ2-3; the D is unclear. CDR1 and CDR2 from the germline V gene are SGHTA and FQGTGA. Trimming took 5 bases from V and 1 from J, leaving 13 bases between them. The CDR3 has 15 residues. The CDR3 loop reads CASSPQSGGTDTQYF. The CDR3 region has the DNA TGTGCCAGCAGCCCTCAGAGTGGGGGCACAGATACGCAGTATTTT.

For this clonotype: This may be a read error: a much more frequent sequence differs by one nucleotide. The V call is TRBV13, the J call TRBJ2-6; D gene unclear. The CDR3 contains 12 residues. CDR1 PRHDT and CDR2 FYEKMQ come from the germline V gene (reference sequence). The CDR3 region has the DNA TGTGCCAGCAGCTCTTGGGCCAACGTCCTGACTTTC. This translates into CASSSWANVLTF.

This clonotype came up many times. This chain connects TRBV12-5 to TRBJ1-4; D gene uncertain. The V gene lost 0 bases and the J gene lost 6 bases, with 20 bases spanning the gap. Per germline, CDR1 LGHNT and CDR2 FRNRAP. The CDR3 sequence is 18 residues long. The CDR3 DNA follows: TGTGCTAGTGGTTTGGTATATGACGGCGCGGTCCCCCATGAAAAACTGTTTTTT. Its translation is CASGLVYDGAVPHEKLFF.

The chain has TRBV6-2 or TRBV6-3 and TRBJ1-1; D is undetermined. Between the trimmed V and J ends, which lost 9 bases and 2 bases, there was a span of 7 bases. This CDR3 region has 11 residues. Germline CDR1 and CDR2: MNHEY and SVGEGT. This CDR3 is CASLGNTEAFF. The DNA of the CDR3 is TGTGCCAGTCTGGGAAACACTGAAGCTTTCTTT.

Only a few counts were recorded for this clonotype. V and J are TRBV20-1 and TRBJ2-1; the match to TRBD2 covers 10 bases. With V trimmed by 2 bases and J by 8 bases, 6 bases remained unmatched. CDR3 length: 14 amino acids. CDR1 and CDR2 from the germline V gene are DFQATT and SNEGSKA (reference sequence). This CDR3 is CSARQPSGSDEQFF. The CDR3 DNA sequence: TGCAGTGCTAGACAGCCTAGCGGGAGTGATGAGCAGTTCTTC.

This clonotype came up a few times. The chain joins TRBV12-3 or TRBV12-4 to TRBJ1-2; D gene unclear. This CDR3 is built from 12 residues. V gave up 6 bases and J gave up 7 bases, with 12 bases separating them. For the CDR3, the DNA is TGTGCCAGCAGGGACGACAATAGTGGCTACACCTTC. Protein sequence: CASRDDNSGYTF.

The rearrangement links TRBV5-5 to TRBJ2-7; a possible D gene is TRBD1 (6 bases). Trimming cost V 3 bases and J 3 bases, with 19 bases left between them. Looked up from germline, CDR1 is SGHKS and CDR2 is YYEKEE (reference sequence). The CDR3 runs to 16 residues. The CDR3 is CASSSQRGIELYEQYF. Here the CDR3 DNA reads TGTGCCAGCAGCTCCCAAAGGGGGATCGAGCTCTACGAGCAGTACTTC.

V gene TRBV25-1 combines with J gene TRBJ1-1; possible D gene TRBD1, 5 bases. The germline V gene encodes CDR1 MGHDK and CDR2 SYGVNS. The CDR3 covers 13 residues. Trimming took 5 bases from V and 6 from J, leaving 13 bases between them. In DNA form, the CDR3 reads TGTGCCAGCAGTACAGAGTGGGGCCCTGAAGCTTTCTTT. Protein product: CASSTEWGPEAFF.

This clonotype was observed a handful of times. J is TRBJ2-1 and V is TRBV24-1; TRBD1 matches at 7 bases. The CDR3 length is 15 residues. V lost 3 bases and J lost 5; bases outside the gene matches: 6. Germline V CDR1 and CDR2: KGHDR, SFDVKD. CDR3 DNA sequence: TGTGCCACCAGTGATCATACAGGGGCCGACAATGAGCAGTTCTTC. As protein: CATSDHTGADNEQFF.

This clonotype was found a few times. The genes are TRBV5-5 and TRBJ2-4; the D is unclear. Between the trimmed V and J ends, which lost 0 bases and 0 bases, there was a span of 7 bases. Looked up from germline, CDR1 is SGHKS and CDR2 is YYEKEE (reference sequence). The CDR3 consists of 15 residues. The CDR3 coding sequence is TGTGCCAGCAGCTTGGACAGTTTAGCCAAAAACATTCAGTACTTC. Amino acids: CASSLDSLAKNIQYF.

Many counts were recorded for this clonotype. Written as DNA, the CDR3 is TGTGCCAGCAGGAAAGGGAGCACAGATACGCAGTATTTT. Protein: CASRKGSTDTQYF. The chain combines TRBV5-5 with TRBJ2-3; the D is unclear. Trimming removed 5 bases from V and 0 bases from J, with 7 bases in between. This CDR3 is built from 13 residues. CDR1 SGHKS and CDR2 YYEKEE come from the germline V gene (reference sequence).

V gene TRBV5-6 combines with J gene TRBJ1-5, with 11 bases aligning to TRBD1. Trimming cost V 3 bases and J 3 bases; bases outside gene matches: 2. This CDR3 has 15 amino acids. Germline V CDR1 and CDR2: SGHDT, YYEEEE. CDR3 sequence reads: CASSYGQGANQPQHF. The CDR3, as DNA: TGTGCCAGCAGCTACGGACAGGGGGCCAATCAGCCCCAGCATTTT. Full variable domain (remainder filled in from reference TRBV5-6 and TRBJ1-5): DAGVTQSPTHLIKTRGQQVTLRCSPKSGHDTVSWYQQALGQGPQFIFQYYEEEERQRGNFPDRFSGHQFPNYSSELNVNALLLGDSALYLCASSYGQGANQPQHFGDGTRLSIL.

The V call is TRBV5-1, the J call TRBJ1-1; D perhaps matches TRBD1 (6 bases). CDR3 length: 16 residues. Deletions cut 5 bases from V and 0 bases from J, with 17 bases between. Germline loops: CDR1 SGHRS, CDR2 YFSETQ. The CDR3 loop is CASSGTWGLVNTEAFF. CDR3 bases: TGCGCCAGCAGTGGGACATGGGGTCTTGTGAACACTGAAGCTTTCTTT.

Written as DNA, the CDR3 is TGTGCCAGCAGCTTAAGGCAGCCCCAGCATTTT. Its translation: CASSLRQPQHF. J is TRBJ1-5 and V is TRBV7-2; D gene uncertain. The germline V and J ends were trimmed by 2 bases and 7 bases, with 3 bases remaining between them. This CDR3 is 11 amino acids long. CDR1 and CDR2 from the germline V gene are SGHTA and FQGNSA.

V usage is TRBV10-3 and J usage is TRBJ1-2; D is ambiguous. CDR1 and CDR2 (germline): ENHRY, SYGVKD. Deletions cut 4 bases from V and 4 bases from J, with 22 bases between. The CDR3 has 17 amino acids. This chain's CDR3 is CAISVSGSGPPGYGYTF. Here the CDR3 DNA reads TGTGCCATCAGTGTTTCAGGCAGCGGTCCTCCAGGCTATGGCTACACCTTC.

The V and J genes are TRBV2 and TRBJ2-7; 7 bases line up with TRBD1. Losses at the gene ends were 8 bases for V and 1 base for J; bases not matched to a gene: 5. CDR1 and CDR2 from the germline V gene are SNHLY and FYNNEI. The CDR3 has 13 amino acids. The CDR3 nucleotides are TGTGCCAGCCTCCGGGACAGATCCTACGAGCAGTACTTC. Translating it yields CASLRDRSYEQYF.

This clonotype was observed a few times. This CDR3 reads CASSQTWRDYGYTF. The CDR3, as DNA: TGTGCCAGCAGCCAGACTTGGCGGGACTATGGCTACACCTTC. The chain links TRBV3-1 to TRBJ1-2; no clear D. This CDR3 comprises 14 residues. V dropped 3 bases and J dropped 3 bases, with 11 bases sitting between them. The germline gives CDR1 LGHDT, CDR2 YNNKEL (reference sequence). The full variable domain, completed using reference TRBV3-1 and TRBJ1-2, is DTAVSQTPKYLVTQMGNDKSIKCEQNLGHDTMYWYKQDSKKFLKIMFSYNNKELIINETVPNRFSPKSPDKAHLNLHINSLELGDSAVYFCASSQTWRDYGYTFGSGTRLTVV.

The V and J genes are TRBV7-2 and TRBJ2-7; 11 positions match TRBD2. The CDR3 totals 16 residues. The J segment lost 0 bases and the V segment lost 5 bases, leaving 6 bases of the junction unmatched. The germline gives CDR1 SGHTA, CDR2 FQGNSA. The CDR3 DNA reads TGTGCCAGCAGCGTCTCCGGGACTAGCGGCTCCTACGAGCAGTACTTC. Protein product: CASSVSGTSGSYEQYF.

The chain links TRBV6-5 to TRBJ1-2; TRBD1 might be the D (6 bases). The germline gives CDR1 MNHEY, CDR2 SVGAGI. V lost 0 bases, J lost 0 bases, and 11 bases lay in between. This CDR3 comprises 16 residues. The CDR3 reads CASSYSTGHSNYGYTF. CDR3 DNA: TGTGCCAGCAGTTACTCTACAGGGCATTCTAACTATGGCTACACCTTC.

The rearrangement joins TRBV6-1 to TRBJ2-7, with TRBD2 identical over 12 bases. Germline-derived CDR1 and CDR2 are MNHNS and SASEGT. This CDR3 is built from 15 residues. J was trimmed by 0 bases and V by 3 bases; bases with no gene match: 0. The DNA for the CDR3 is TGTGCCAGCAGTGAGACTAGCGGGAGCTCCTACGAGCAGTACTTC. Translation: CASSETSGSSYEQYF.

There are a few counts of this clonotype. This chain connects TRBV20-1 to TRBJ1-1, with a weak D call TRBD1 (5 bases). The CDR3 contains 15 residues. The germline gives CDR1 DFQATT, CDR2 SNEGSKA (reference sequence). The ends were cut back, 1 base at V and 4 bases at J, with 16 bases in the middle. This chain's CDR3 is CSARGSGTASTEAFF. CDR3 coding DNA: TGCAGTGCTAGAGGGTCGGGGACGGCTAGCACTGAAGCTTTCTTT.

The CDR3 nucleotides are TGTGCCAGCAGCTTAGCGGAAGGGACTATACTAGCCAAAAACATTCAGTACTTC. The encoded protein is CASSLAEGTILAKNIQYF. The chain carries TRBV7-8 and TRBJ2-4, with 7 bases lining up with TRBD2. J lost 0 bases, V lost 0 bases, and 8 bases had no gene match. CDR1 and CDR2 (germline): SGHVS, FQNEAQ. This CDR3 contains 18 residues.

This clonotype was observed a few times. The chain employs TRBV9 and TRBJ1-5; no clear D. CDR1 is SGDLS, CDR2 YYNGEE, per germline. CDR3 size: 13 residues. V lost 2 bases to trimming and J lost 5 bases, with 8 bases between them. The CDR3 DNA reads as TGTGCCAGCAGCGTCGATGACGATCAGCCCCAGCATTTT. Residues: CASSVDDDQPQHF.

This clonotype was counted many times. CDR3 amino acids: CSATLVGGTYNEQFF. In nucleotides, the CDR3 is TGCAGTGCCACGCTGGTGGGGGGGACCTACAATGAGCAGTTCTTC. The J gene is TRBJ2-1, the V gene TRBV20-1, with 7 bases lining up with TRBD2. J was trimmed by 2 bases and V by 6 bases; bases with no gene match: 10. The CDR3 is 15 amino acids. Per the germline V gene, CDR1 is DFQATT and CDR2 is SNEGSKA (reference sequence).